The sample holds many counts of the clone carrying this TCR beta chain. Its antigen remains unknown. From 2 million PBMCs stored at -80 C, the unsorted libraries were generated. This sample was taken from a study of neurological immune-mediated disorders. The making of cDNA relied on 5'RACE with 10-nucleotide random UMIs. TCRdb called the 5' RACE reads again in MiXCR, with one record for every CDR3 protein. Of about 65,000 distinct CDR3 sequences listed, roughly 4% are singletons. CDR3 length equals 14 residues. CDR1 SEHNR and CDR2 FQNEAQ come from the germline V gene (reference sequence). After removal of 5 bases from V and 5 bases from J, the junction contained 7 bases not matched to a gene. Overall study findings and caveats: There was no clinical or MRI feature that was associated with the multiple sclerosis repertoire cluster.

The receptor was derived from a man over 45 with multiple sclerosis. The rearrangement links TRBV7-9 to TRBJ1-1; 8 nucleotides line up with TRBD1. The material sequenced was PBMCs. CDR3 nucleotide sequence: TGTGCCAGCAGCCGGGGACAGGCTCTAACTGAAGCTTTCTTT. It yields the protein CASSRGQALTEAFF.